The TCR beta chain described here comes from a study of vaccination and CD4 T cells after COVID-19. The wider study: Post-vaccine sampling followed dose two by a median 72 days (range 14 to 241). Findings and limits, study-wide: Within the convalescent patients, spike mono-reactivity was found in 304 of 307 vaccine-specific clones.

Treatment specified: approximately 9-day PBMC culture with coronavirus spike peptide pools or control peptides (ViraFEST assay). A note on this clonotype: Antigen unknown.

Trimming left V 0 bases short and J 1 base short, with 18 bases between. Germline CDR1 reads MNHEY; CDR2 reads SVGEGT. CDR3 length equals 18 residues. The study sequenced cultured CD4+ T cell DNA using the Oncomine TCR Beta short-read assay. Scientists extracted genomic DNA from CD4+ T cells grown in culture. Each CDR3 protein gets one entry after TCRdb re-called the PCR reads with MiXCR. This repertoire shows approximately 12,000 distinct CDR3 sequences, 75% found once; its top ten account for over 9%. The receptor comes from a human donor who had recovered from COVID-19. The sequenced material came from CD4+ T cells from blood, cultured in vitro. The chain combines TRBV6-2 or TRBV6-3 with TRBJ1-1; no reliable D call. The CDR3 DNA reads as TGTGCCAGCAGTTACTCCTCGGGCCTCCCTCGGGCGAACACTGAAGCTTTCTTT. This sequence encodes CASSYSSGLPRANTEAFF.